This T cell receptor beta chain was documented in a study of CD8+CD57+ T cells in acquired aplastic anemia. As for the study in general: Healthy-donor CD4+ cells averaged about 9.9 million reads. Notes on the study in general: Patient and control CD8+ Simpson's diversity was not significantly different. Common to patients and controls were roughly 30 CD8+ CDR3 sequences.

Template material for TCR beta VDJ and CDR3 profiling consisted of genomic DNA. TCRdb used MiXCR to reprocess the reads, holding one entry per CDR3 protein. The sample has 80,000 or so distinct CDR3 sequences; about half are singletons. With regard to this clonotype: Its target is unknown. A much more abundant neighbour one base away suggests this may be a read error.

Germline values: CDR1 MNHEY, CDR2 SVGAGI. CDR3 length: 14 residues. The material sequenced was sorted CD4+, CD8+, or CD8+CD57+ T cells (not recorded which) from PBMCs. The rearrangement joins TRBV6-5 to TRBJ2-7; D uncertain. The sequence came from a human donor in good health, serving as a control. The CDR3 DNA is TGTGACAGCAGTCACCCGGACCGTTCCTACGAGCAGTACTTC. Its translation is CDSSHPDRSYEQYF.